This TCR beta chain was obtained from a study of T cells in Graves' hyperthyroidism and ophthalmopathy. Template material for amplifying TCR beta CDR3 regions consisted of RNA transcripts. First-round RT-PCR of the TCR CDR3 relied on the HTBI primer set. TCRdb redid the calling of the multiplex PCR reads with MiXCR, one entry per CDR3 protein. The data contain approximately 28,000 distinct CDR3 sequences, nearly 45% of them seen just once; the ten biggest clones take up over 9%. Trimming left V 5 bases short and J 5 bases short, with 10 bases between. Germline V lookup: CDR1 SEHNR, CDR2 FQNEAQ (reference sequence). The CDR3 is made up of 12 amino acids. This clonotype is deemed medium-sized.

What was sequenced was blood. This sequence was found in a woman aged 25 to 39 with Graves' hyperthyroidism. J is TRBJ2-7 and V is TRBV7-9, with D unclear. The CDR3 here is CASSLIDDEQYF. The CDR3 DNA follows: TGTGCCAGCAGCCTAATTGACGACGAGCAGTACTTC.